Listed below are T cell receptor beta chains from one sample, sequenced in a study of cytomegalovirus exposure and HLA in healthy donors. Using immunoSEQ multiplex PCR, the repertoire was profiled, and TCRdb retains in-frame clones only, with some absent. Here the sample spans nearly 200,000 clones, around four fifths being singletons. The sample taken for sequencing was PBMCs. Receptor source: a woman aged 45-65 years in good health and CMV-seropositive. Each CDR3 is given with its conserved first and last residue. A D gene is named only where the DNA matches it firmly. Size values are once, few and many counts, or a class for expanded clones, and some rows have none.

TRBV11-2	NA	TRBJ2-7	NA	TGTGCCAGCAACTTCGGGGTCCCCTACGAGCAGTACTTC	CASNFGVPYEQYF
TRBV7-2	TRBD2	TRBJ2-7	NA	TGTGCCAGCAGCGTTAGCGGGGGGCCCTACGAGCAGTACTTC	CASSVSGGPYEQYF
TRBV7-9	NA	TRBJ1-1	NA	TGTGCCAGCAGCTTAGTCGGCGGGGAAGCTTTCTTT	CASSLVGGEAFF
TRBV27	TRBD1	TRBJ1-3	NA	TGTGCCAGCAGTTTATCAGGACAGGGCTCTGGAAACACCATATATTTT	CASSLSGQGSGNTIYF
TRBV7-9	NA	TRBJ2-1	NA	TGTTCCAGCAGCCCTTATAGCGCTAGCTCCTACAATGAGCAGTTCTTC	CSSSPYSASSYNEQFF
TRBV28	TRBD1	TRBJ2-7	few	TGTGCCAGCATAAACCGGGACAGGGGCCTTGAGCAGTACTTC	CASINRDRGLEQYF
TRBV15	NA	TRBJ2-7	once	TGTGCCACCAGCAGAGCTACAGGATCCTACGAGCAGTACTTC	CATSRATGSYEQYF
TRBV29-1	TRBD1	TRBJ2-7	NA	TGCAGCGTTGAAGGGGGGACAGGGGTGAGCGAGCAGTACTTC	CSVEGGTGVSEQYF
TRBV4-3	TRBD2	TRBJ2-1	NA	TGCGCCAGCAGCCAAACAGGGACTAGTTCTAATGAGCAGTTCTTC	CASSQTGTSSNEQFF
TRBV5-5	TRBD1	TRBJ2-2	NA	TGTGCCAGCCGAATCGAACGAGGGGGCCTAGCGAACACCGGGGAGCTGTTTTTT	CASRIERGGLANTGELFF
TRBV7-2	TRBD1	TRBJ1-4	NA	TGTGCCAGCAGCCCAGAAGGGGACAGAAAACTGTTTTTT	CASSPEGDRKLFF
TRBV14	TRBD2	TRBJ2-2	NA	TGTGCCAGCAGCCTAGGGCTAGCGGGATTCGCCGGGGAGCTGTTTTTT	CASSLGLAGFAGELFF
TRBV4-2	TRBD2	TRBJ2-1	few	TGTGCCAGCAGCCAAGGTACTAGCGGGACTTACAATGAGCAGTTCTTC	CASSQGTSGTYNEQFF
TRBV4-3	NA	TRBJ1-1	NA	TGCGCCAGCAGCCAAGCTACCCACAGGGAGTACGGCACTGAAGCTTTCTTT	CASSQATHREYGTEAFF
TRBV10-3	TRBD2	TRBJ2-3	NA	TGTGCCATCAGTGACCCGTCCCGGGACGGGGGGGTGGATACGCAGTATTTT	CAISDPSRDGGVDTQYF
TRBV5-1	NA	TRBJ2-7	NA	TGCGCCAGCAGCTTGGAGGGAGGCGCTATAGGGAACGAGCAGTACTTC	CASSLEGGAIGNEQYF
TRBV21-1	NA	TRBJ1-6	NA	TGTGCCAGCAGCAAAGAATTCCAGGGGTCTTTGAATTCACCCCTCCACTTT	CASSKEFQGSLNSPLHF
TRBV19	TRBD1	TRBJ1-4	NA	TGTGCCAGTAGTCTACGACAGGGTTCGTATGAAAAACTGTTTTTT	CASSLRQGSYEKLFF
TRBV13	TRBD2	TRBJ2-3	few	TGTGCCAGCAGCCGAAGACTAGCGGGGGGGCAGACAGATACGCAGTATTTT	CASSRRLAGGQTDTQYF
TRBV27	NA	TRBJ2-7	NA	TGTGCCAGCAGTTTAACCGTCCGAGACAACTACGAGCAGTACTTC	CASSLTVRDNYEQYF
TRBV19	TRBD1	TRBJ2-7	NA	TGTGCCAGTAGTATTAAACCGACAGGGATTTCGGGGTACGAGCAGTACTTC	CASSIKPTGISGYEQYF
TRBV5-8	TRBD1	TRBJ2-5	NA	TGTGCCAGCACCTACAGGGGGCAGACCCAGTACTTC	CASTYRGQTQYF
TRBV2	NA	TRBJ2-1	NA	TGTGCCAGCAGGGCTTCGACTAGTAACAATGAGCAGTTCTTC	CASRASTSNNEQFF
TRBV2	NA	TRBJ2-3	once	TGTGCCAGCACCCGACTTAGCACAGATACGCAGTATTTT	CASTRLSTDTQYF
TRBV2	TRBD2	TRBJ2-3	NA	TGTGCCAGCAGTGTGGGACTAGCTATGCATAGCACAGATACGCAGTATTTT	CASSVGLAMHSTDTQYF
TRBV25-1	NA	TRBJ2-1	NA	TGTGCCAGCAGTGAAGGACAGAGTTACTACAATGAGCAGTTCTTC	CASSEGQSYYNEQFF
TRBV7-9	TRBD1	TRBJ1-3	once	TGTGCCAGCATCCTCTCCCGGGACAGGGCCGGAAACACCATATATTTT	CASILSRDRAGNTIYF
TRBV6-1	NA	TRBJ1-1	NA	TGTGCCAGCAGTGAACGGGGGAGGGATGAAGCTTTCTTT	CASSERGRDEAFF
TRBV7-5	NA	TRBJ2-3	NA	TGTGTCAGAAGCCGATCCACGGGACAGGGGGCCCAAGATACGCAGTATTTT	CVRSRSTGQGAQDTQYF
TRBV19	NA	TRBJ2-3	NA	TGTGCCAGTAGTACGAGCGGGGATACGCAGTATTTT	CASSTSGDTQYF
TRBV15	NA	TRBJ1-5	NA	TGTGCCACCAGCACCAGGGAAGGAGTTAGCAATCAGCCCCAGCATTTT	CATSTREGVSNQPQHF
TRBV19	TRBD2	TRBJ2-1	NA	TGTGCCAGTAGTATTGGTACCGTGGGAGGGGATGAGCAGTTCTTC	CASSIGTVGGDEQFF
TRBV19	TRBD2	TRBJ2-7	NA	TGTGCCAGTAGTCATCCGGGACTAGCGACCTACGAGCAGTACTTC	CASSHPGLATYEQYF
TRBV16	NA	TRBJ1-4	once	TGTGCCAGCAGCCAAAGGGACTTGGGGGAAAAACTGTTTTTT	CASSQRDLGEKLFF
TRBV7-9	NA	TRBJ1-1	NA	TGTTCCAGCAGCCTAGTCTTGAACACTGAAGCTTTCTTT	CSSSLVLNTEAFF
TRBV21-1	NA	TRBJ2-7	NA	TGTGCCAGCCGAGGGACAGGGGACGAGCAGTACTTC	CASRGTGDEQYF
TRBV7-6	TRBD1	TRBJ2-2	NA	TGTGCCAGCAGCCAAAGACAGGGGTGGAACACCGGGGAGCTGTTTTTT	CASSQRQGWNTGELFF
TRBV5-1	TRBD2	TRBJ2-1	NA	TGCGCCAGCAGCTTGGTAGCGGGGGCCTACAATGAGCAGTTCTTC	CASSLVAGAYNEQFF
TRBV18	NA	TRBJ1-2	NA	TGTGCCAGCTCACCAGAGGGTACCATGAAATATGGCTACACCTTC	CASSPEGTMKYGYTF
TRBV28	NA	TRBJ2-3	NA	TGTGCCAGCAGTCCCCGACTAGGACGAATGGAAGATACGCAGTATTTT	CASSPRLGRMEDTQYF
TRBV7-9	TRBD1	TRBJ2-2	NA	TGTGCCAGCAGCGCGCGGACAGGGGTCACCGGGGAGCTGTTTTTT	CASSARTGVTGELFF
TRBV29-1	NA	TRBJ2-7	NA	TGCAGCGTTGAAGATGGGCAGGGCTACGAGCAGTACTTC	CSVEDGQGYEQYF
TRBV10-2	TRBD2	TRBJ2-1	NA	TGCGCCAGCAGGGGGACTAGCGGGAGGAGGACTGAGCAGTTCTTC	CASRGTSGRRTEQFF
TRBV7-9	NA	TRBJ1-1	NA	TGTGCCAGCAGCTCCCCCTTTCCCTACACTGAAGCTTTCTTT	CASSSPFPYTEAFF
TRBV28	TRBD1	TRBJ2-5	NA	TGTGCCAGCAGTTTTCCGGCAGGGGGACGAGAGACCCAGTACTTC	CASSFPAGGRETQYF
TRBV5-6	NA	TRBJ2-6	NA	TGTGCCAGCAGCTTGTGGGGGGCTGGGGCCAACGTCCTGACTTTC	CASSLWGAGANVLTF
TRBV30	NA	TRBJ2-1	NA	TGTGCCTGGAGTGTCAACAGGGCCCTGGACAATGAGCAGTTCTTC	CAWSVNRALDNEQFF
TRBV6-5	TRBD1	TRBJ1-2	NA	TGTGCCAGCAGTTACTCCTCAGGGGGCGCCGGCTACGGCTACACCTTC	CASSYSSGGAGYGYTF
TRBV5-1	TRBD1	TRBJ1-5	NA	TGCGCCAGCAGCTCGGGACAGGGGGGTCAGCCCCAGCATTTT	CASSSGQGGQPQHF
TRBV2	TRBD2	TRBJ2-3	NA	TGTGCCAGCAGTGAACAGGTAGCGGGGAACACAGATACGCAGTATTTT	CASSEQVAGNTDTQYF
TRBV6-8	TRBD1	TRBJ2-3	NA	TGTGCCAGCAGTCATCGCTCCGGGACAGGGATCACAGATACGCAGTATTTT	CASSHRSGTGITDTQYF
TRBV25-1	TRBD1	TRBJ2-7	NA	TGTGCCAGCAGTGACTTCCGGGACAGTCCCTACGAGCAGTACTTC	CASSDFRDSPYEQYF